The rows below give T cell receptor beta chains drawn from one sample of a study of CD8 T cells in Susac syndrome. Via MiXCR, TCRdb re-called the immunoSEQ multiplex PCR reads, giving one row per CDR3 protein. The data show 150,000 to 200,000 distinct CDR3 sequences, with 90% to 95% seen just once and 0.093% held by the top ten. Sequenced: CD4+ T cells from PBMCs. These receptors originate from a human donor with multiple sclerosis. The CDR3 runs from the conserved cysteine through the conserved F or W. A D gene is named only where the DNA matches it firmly. Expanded clones get a size class; other rows say once, few or many, or leave the size out.

J gene,clone size,D gene,V gene,CDR3 protein,CDR3 DNA
TRBJ2-2,-,TRBD1,TRBV19,CASSPRDRNTGELFF,TGTGCCAGTAGTCCAAGGGACAGGAACACCGGGGAGCTGTTTTTT
TRBJ2-7,-,-,TRBV6-5,CASSSQGIEEAYEQYF,TGTGCCAGCAGTTCACAGGGAATTGAGGAGGCCTACGAGCAGTACTTC
TRBJ1-1,-,-,TRBV12-3/TRBV12-4,CATQKTIGTPNTEAFF,TGTGCCACCCAGAAAACGATAGGGACACCGAACACTGAAGCTTTCTTT
TRBJ2-4,-,-,TRBV7-2,CASSLRPAQNIQYF,TGTGCCAGCAGCCTTCGACCAGCCCAAAACATTCAGTACTTC
TRBJ1-1,-,-,TRBV27,CASYGSRNTEAFF,TGTGCCAGCTATGGAAGTAGGAACACTGAAGCTTTCTTT
TRBJ2-3,-,-,TRBV24-1,CATSDDGGPSTDTQYF,TGTGCCACCAGTGATGATGGGGGTCCTAGCACAGATACGCAGTATTTT
TRBJ2-3,once,-,TRBV9,CASRGNMDTQYF,TGTGCCAGCAGAGGGAACATGGATACGCAGTATTTT
TRBJ2-3,-,-,TRBV2,CASSRQSSTDTQYF,TGTGCCAGCAGCCGCCAGTCGAGCACAGATACGCAGTATTTT
TRBJ2-7,-,-,TRBV5-4,CASSHRDESYEQYF,TGTGCCAGCAGCCACCGGGACGAGTCCTACGAGCAGTACTTC
TRBJ2-2,-,-,TRBV20-1,CSAGRTGRNTGELFF,TGCAGTGCCGGGAGGACAGGACGGAACACCGGGGAGCTGTTTTTT
TRBJ1-5,-,TRBD1,TRBV27,CASGLGSGQYFQPQHF,TGTGCCAGCGGACTTGGGTCGGGACAGTATTTCCAGCCCCAGCATTTT
TRBJ2-2,-,-,TRBV9,CASKMMGTGELFF,TGTGCCAGCAAAATGATGGGCACCGGGGAGCTGTTTTTT
TRBJ2-1,-,-,TRBV13,CASSLFHEQFF,TGTGCCAGCAGCTTATTCCATGAGCAGTTCTTC
TRBJ2-1,-,TRBD2,TRBV29-1,CSVTSGVYGEQFF,TGCAGCGTTACAAGCGGGGTATATGGTGAGCAGTTCTTC
TRBJ2-3,-,-,TRBV24-1,CATSDGPEDTQYF,TGTGCCACCAGTGATGGACCCGAGGATACGCAGTATTTT
TRBJ2-3,-,-,TRBV15,CATSRDPGGTDTQYF,TGTGCCACCAGCAGAGATCCAGGTGGCACAGATACGCAGTATTTT
TRBJ2-1,-,-,TRBV18,CASSPPSSNEQFF,TGTGCCAGCTCACCACCATCATCAAATGAGCAGTTCTTC
TRBJ2-5,-,-,TRBV7-9,CASSPPAETQYF,TGTGCCAGCAGCCCCCCTGCTGAGACCCAGTACTTC
TRBJ2-3,-,-,TRBV3-1,CASSQAGPDTQYF,TGTGCCAGCAGCCAAGCAGGACCAGATACGCAGTATTTT
TRBJ2-5,-,TRBD1,TRBV24-1,CATSEGGQGFQETQYF,TGTGCCACCAGTGAGGGAGGACAGGGGTTCCAAGAGACCCAGTACTTC
TRBJ1-2,-,-,TRBV11-3,CASSSMGYGYTF,TGTGCCAGCAGCTCCATGGGCTATGGCTACACCTTC
TRBJ1-1,-,-,TRBV19,CASSKEHRETEAFF,TGTGCCAGTAGTAAAGAACACAGGGAAACTGAAGCTTTCTTT
TRBJ2-7,-,-,TRBV30,CAWSVFGEQYF,TGTGCCTGGAGTGTATTTGGCGAGCAGTACTTC
TRBJ1-6,once,-,TRBV7-9,CASSLYQRRNSPLHF,TGTGCCAGCAGCTTATACCAACGACGGAATTCACCCCTCCACTTT
TRBJ2-3,once,TRBD2,TRBV7-3,CASSPRGGDTDTQYF,TGTGCCAGCAGCCCGCGGGGAGGGGACACAGATACGCAGTATTTT
TRBJ2-1,-,-,TRBV11-3,CASSTGKGEQFF,TGTGCCAGCAGCACGGGGAAAGGGGAGCAGTTCTTC
TRBJ2-1,-,TRBD2,TRBV4-1,CASSQGRGFGNEQFF,TGCGCCAGCAGCCAAGGGCGGGGGTTTGGCAATGAGCAGTTCTTC
TRBJ2-1,-,-,TRBV3-1,CASSRVPGEGSEQFF,TGTGCCAGCAGCCGCGTCCCGGGAGAGGGGAGTGAGCAGTTCTTC
TRBJ1-1,-,-,TRBV18,CASSTTGDTEAFF,TGTGCCAGCTCAACGACAGGAGACACTGAAGCTTTCTTT
TRBJ2-1,-,TRBD2,TRBV5-4,CASSHGTSGNEQFF,TGTGCCAGCTCCCACGGGACTAGCGGCAATGAGCAGTTCTTC
TRBJ2-4,-,-,TRBV14,CASSQDWGNIQYF,TGTGCCAGCAGCCAAGATTGGGGGAACATTCAGTACTTC
TRBJ2-5,-,-,TRBV20-1,CSASKGGSETQYF,TGCAGTGCTTCCAAGGGGGGTTCAGAGACCCAGTACTTC
TRBJ2-7,-,-,TRBV5-1,CASSLGQGGNEQYF,TGCGCCAGCAGCTTGGGACAGGGAGGGAACGAGCAGTACTTC